This TCR beta chain originates from a study of blood T cell repertoires in COVID-19. Study at large: In each case, the material was cDNA or gDNA derived from T cells, B-cell-depleted T cells, or PBMCs.

Donors were grouped by their self-reported clinical history. Germline-derived CDR1 and CDR2 are LGHDT and YNNKEL (reference sequence). The V end was cut by 0 bases, the J end by 0 bases, with 8 bases between. The CDR3 contains 16 residues. Profiled with immunoSEQ multiplex PCR; TCRdb holds only in-frame clones, not every one. Altogether some 260,000 clones are present, 75% to 90% being singletons, with the ten largest covering approximately 9%. This chain joins TRBV3-1 (or the pseudogene TRBV3-2) and TRBJ2-2; D may be TRBD1 (6 bases). This TCR was sampled from a man aged 35 to 55 who had recovered from COVID-19. Source material: PBMCs or T cells enriched from blood (not recorded which). CDR3 bases: TGTGCCAGCAGCCAAGAGACAGGCTCGAACACCGGGGAGCTGTTTTTT. It codes for CASSQETGSNTGELFF.